This T cell receptor (beta chain) was found in a study of OX40 agonist ivuxolimab in advanced cancers. The overall study: Prior anti-PD-1, anti-PD-L1 or anti-CTLA-4 therapy did not bar entry, and 40% had some. Three individuals attained partial responses, comprising one hepatocellular carcinoma case and two cutaneous melanoma cases.

The CDR3 totals 16 residues. V lost 2 bases, J lost 3 bases, and 4 bases stayed unmatched. CDR1 is MNHEY, CDR2 SVGAGI, per germline. Only in-frame clones appear in the TCRdb table, and some are missing; sequencing was by immunoSEQ multiplex PCR. The data hold roughly 26,000 clones, with roughly 89% observed a single time. This receptor was obtained from an adult with an advanced solid tumor such as melanoma, head and neck, liver or kidney cancer. The rearrangement joins TRBV6-5 to TRBJ2-2, with TRBD1 matching over 9 bases. The sequences come from CD4+ or CD8+ T cells sorted from blood, collected in a trial of the OX40 agonist ivuxolimab. The CDR3 nucleotides are TGTGCCAGCAGTTACACGACAGGGGGGGACACCGGGGAGCTGTTTTTT. Amino acid sequence: CASSYTTGGDTGELFF.